Presented here are 20 T cell receptor beta chains from one specimen sequenced in a study of control samples from healthy donors and cancer patients. The method was immunoSEQ multiplex PCR; TCRdb's version includes in-frame clones alone and lacks a portion of them. The table records more than 35,000 clones, 94% of them present only once. Sequenced material: blood. These receptors all stem from a man in his sixties in good health.

CDR3 region: CSVEVGGYTF. The CDR3 nucleotides read TGCAGCGTTGAAGTGGGTGGCTACACCTTC. The V call is TRBV29-1, the J call TRBJ1-2; D is undetermined. This CDR3 is 10 amino acids long. Germline CDR1 and CDR2: SQVTM and ANQGSEA. V lost 1 base to trimming and J lost 7 bases, with 4 bases between them.

The V and J genes are TRBV18 and TRBJ2-2, with TRBD1 identical over 9 bases. This CDR3 contains 15 residues. Germline CDR1 KGHSH, CDR2 LQKENI. The V gene end was trimmed by 4 bases and the J gene end by 4 bases; junction bases not matched to a gene: 4. CDR3 DNA sequence: TGTGCCAGCTCACACGGACAGGGGAGCACCGGGGAGCTGTTTTTT. Translating gives CASSHGQGSTGELFF.

The rearrangement joins TRBV2 to TRBJ2-5; 7 bases are shared with TRBD2. The CDR3 length is 15 residues. CDR1 and CDR2 from the germline V gene are SNHLY and FYNNEI. V dropped 1 base and J dropped 3; count of bases not matched to a gene: 5. The CDR3 bases are TGTGCCAGCAGTGAAGTCGGGCTAGCGGAAGAGACCCAGTACTTC. This codes for CASSEVGLAEETQYF. The full variable domain, rest sourced from reference TRBV2 and TRBJ2-5, is EPEVTQTPSHQVTQMGQEVILRCVPISNHLYFYWYRQILGQKVEFLVSFYNNEISEKSEIFDDQFSVERPDGSNFTLKIRSTKLEDSAMYFCASSEVGLAEETQYFGPGTRLLVL.

The V call is TRBV27, the J call TRBJ2-5, with TRBD1 identical over 10 bases. Germline loops: CDR1 MNHEY, CDR2 SMNVEV (reference sequence). The trim removed 5 bases at V and 5 bases at J, leaving 5 bases unmatched. This CDR3 contains 14 residues. Here the CDR3 reads CASSHGQGEETQYF. The DNA of the CDR3 is TGTGCCAGCAGTCACGGACAGGGGGAGGAGACCCAGTACTTC.

The V and J genes are TRBV11-2 and TRBJ2-7, with a tentative D call TRBD2 (6 bases). The CDR3 covers 15 residues. V was cut by 3 bases and J by 5 bases, with 17 bases left in between. The germline V gene encodes CDR1 SGHAT and CDR2 FQNNGV. This chain's CDR3 is CASSFEKRATDEQYF. As DNA, the CDR3 is TGTGCCAGCAGCTTTGAGAAGCGGGCTACGGACGAGCAGTACTTC. Drawing the rest from reference TRBV11-2 and TRBJ2-7, the complete variable domain is EAGVAQSPRYKIIEKRQSVAFWCNPISGHATLYWYQQILGQGPKLLIQFQNNGVVDDSQLPKDRFSAERLKGVDSTLKIQPAKLEDSAVYLCASSFEKRATDEQYFGPGTRLTVT.

V and J are TRBV10-3 and TRBJ2-5; D is possibly TRBD2 (5 bases). Germline-derived CDR1 and CDR2 are ENHRY and SYGVKD. V was trimmed by 10 bases and J by 0 bases, leaving 12 bases between them. The CDR3 has 13 amino acids. CDR3 region: CATTGLNQETQYF. CDR3 DNA sequence: TGTGCCACGACTGGACTGAACCAAGAGACCCAGTACTTC.

The chain joins TRBV6-6 to TRBJ2-3; D unclear. The CDR3 has 11 residues. With 6 bases removed from V and 4 bases from J, the gap between germline ends came to 5 bases. The V gene's germline CDR1 is MNHNY and CDR2 SVGAGI (reference sequence). CDR3 nucleotides: TGTGCCAGCAGCCTCCCAGATACGCAGTATTTT. Its protein product is CASSLPDTQYF.

V gene TRBV7-3 combines with J gene TRBJ2-2; TRBD2 agrees at 7 bases. The CDR3 is 18 residues long. The germline CDR1 and CDR2 sequences are SGHTA and FQGTGA. V dropped 3 bases and J dropped 6; count of bases not matched to a gene: 16. In nucleotides, the CDR3 is TGTGCCAGCAGCTTTCCTGCCCGGGGCAAGGGAGGGCCCGGGGAGCTGTTTTTT. Protein product: CASSFPARGKGGPGELFF.

The chain joins TRBV6-2 or TRBV6-3 to TRBJ2-7; 11 nucleotides align to TRBD1. The V and J ends lost 5 bases and 7 bases, in that order; junction bases with no gene match: 10. There are 15 residues in the CDR3. Germline V gene lookup returns CDR1 MNHEY and CDR2 SVGEGT. The CDR3 reads CASSPLRTGGWEQYF. CDR3 in DNA: TGTGCCAGCAGTCCCCTTAGGACAGGGGGCTGGGAGCAGTACTTC.

A few counts support this clone. J is TRBJ1-5 and V is TRBV7-8; 9 bases align to TRBD1. Germline V gene data show CDR1 as SGHVS and CDR2 as FQNEAQ. Germline trimming cut 5 bases from V and 4 bases from J; bases unmatched to any gene: 12. The CDR3 has 17 residues. The CDR3 DNA reads as TGTGCCAGCAGCCCAGGGGGGAGCGGGACAGGGAATCAGCCCCAGCATTTT. It specifies CASSPGGSGTGNQPQHF. Full variable domain (remainder filled in from reference TRBV7-8 and TRBJ1-5): GAGVSQSPRYKVAKRGQDVALRCDPISGHVSLFWYQQALGQGPEFLTYFQNEAQLDKSGLPSDRFFAERPEGSVSTLKIQRTQQEDSAVYLCASSPGGSGTGNQPQHFGDGTRLSIL.

The J gene is TRBJ2-7, the V gene TRBV9; TRBD1 might be the D (5 bases). CDR3 size: 14 residues. Germline CDR1 and CDR2: SGDLS and YYNGEE. V lost 8 bases and J lost 4, with 19 bases in between. In DNA form, the CDR3 reads TGTGCCAGTTCAGGGATCGTGAGCTGTTACGAGCAGTACTTC. Its translation is CASSGIVSCYEQYF.

This clone was detected a few times. This rearrangement joins TRBV9 to TRBJ1-5, with D hard to call. V was clipped by 4 bases and J by 7 bases, with 15 bases between them. Looked up from germline, CDR1 is SGDLS and CDR2 is YYNGEE. The CDR3 has 14 residues. CDR3 in DNA: TGTGCCAGCAGCACCGATGGGGAGTCCCAGCCCCAGCATTTT. Translation: CASSTDGESQPQHF.

This chain uses TRBV6-6 with TRBJ1-1; weak D call: TRBD1 (5 bases). This CDR3 region has 11 residues. Germline V gene sequence: CDR1 MNHNY, CDR2 SVGAGI (reference sequence). V dropped 10 bases and J dropped 10 bases, with 16 bases sitting between them. The DNA of the CDR3 is TGTGCCACCAGATTCGACAGTGGAGCTTTCTTT. This encodes CATRFDSGAFF.

The V gene is TRBV6-1, the J gene TRBJ2-1, with 8 bases lining up with TRBD2. Germline CDR1 and CDR2: MNHNS and SASEGT. The CDR3 extends over 16 amino acids. Trimming removed 1 base from V and 9 bases from J; junction bases left unmatched: 11. CDR3 sequence (DNA): TGTGCCAGCAGTGAAGAGGTTTCGGGAGGGGCGGTTGAGCAGTTCTTC. Translated: CASSEEVSGGAVEQFF.

The chain uses TRBV28 and TRBJ2-1, with D perhaps assigned TRBD1 or TRBD2 (5 bases each). The V end lost 2 bases, the J end lost 12 bases, and 20 bases lay between the germline ends. The CDR3 contains 15 residues. Per germline, CDR1 MDHEN and CDR2 SYDVKM. In DNA form, the CDR3 reads TGTGCCAGCAGTTTAGGGGGTCTGACGGGCTTGGTGCAGTTCTTC. Its protein is CASSLGGLTGLVQFF.

This sequence joins TRBV14 and TRBJ2-1; D not certain. The CDR3 covers 15 residues. Per the germline V gene, CDR1 is SGHDN and CDR2 is FVKESK. The germline V and J ends were trimmed by 1 base and 0 bases, with 7 bases remaining between them. The CDR3 loop is CASSQGHASYNEQFF. For the CDR3, the DNA is TGTGCCAGCAGCCAAGGACACGCCTCCTACAATGAGCAGTTCTTC.

The chain joins TRBV2 to TRBJ2-7; the D is unclear. Germline lookup yields CDR1 SNHLY and CDR2 FYNNEI. This CDR3 is built from 12 residues. V lost 6 bases and J lost 9, with 15 bases in between. The CDR3 loop reads CASSPGARAQYF. In nucleotides, the CDR3 is TGTGCCAGCAGCCCCGGAGCAAGGGCGCAGTACTTC.

V usage is TRBV29-1 and J usage is TRBJ1-6; D is ambiguous. CDR3 length: 13 residues. Per germline, CDR1 SQVTM and CDR2 ANQGSEA. Between the trimmed V and J ends, which lost 7 bases and 2 bases, there was a span of 9 bases. The DNA for the CDR3 is TGCAGCGCCTCGCGGACCTATAATTCACCCCTCCACTTT. Residues: CSASRTYNSPLHF.

The V call is TRBV11-3, the J call TRBJ1-1; 7 nucleotides align to TRBD1. Per germline, CDR1 SGHNT and CDR2 YENEEA. Trimming at V came to 3 bases and at J to 3 bases, leaving 1 base not matched to a gene. The CDR3 is 13 amino acids. This chain's CDR3 is CASSFDRDTEAFF. In DNA, the CDR3 is TGTGCCAGCAGCTTTGACAGGGACACTGAAGCTTTCTTT.

This chain joins TRBV11-2 and TRBJ1-6; no clear D gene. V lost 2 bases and J 1 base, leaving 3 bases between the germline ends. The CDR3 sequence is 14 residues long. Germline V gives CDR1 SGHAT, CDR2 FQNNGV. The CDR3 nucleotides are TGTGCCAGCAGCTTATTATCCTATAATTCACCCCTCCACTTT. This codes for CASSLLSYNSPLHF. Together with reference TRBV11-2 and TRBJ1-6, the CDR3 gives the full variable domain: EAGVAQSPRYKIIEKRQSVAFWCNPISGHATLYWYQQILGQGPKLLIQFQNNGVVDDSQLPKDRFSAERLKGVDSTLKIQPAKLEDSAVYLCASSLLSYNSPLHFGNGTRLTVT.